These 5 T cell receptor beta chains share one sample of origin, sequenced in a study of identical twins. TCRdb itself ran the 5' RACE reads through MiXCR, one entry per CDR3 protein. The repertoire includes just under 550,000 distinct CDR3 sequences, over 12% of them detected once, and nearly 0.45% sits in the top ten. These data were also reused for a study on yellow fever vaccine responses in identical twins.

The sample was CD4+ T cells sorted from blood. These TCRs come from a woman between 18 and 29 years old in good health.

The chain is built from TRBV6-5 and TRBJ2-4; the D gene is possibly TRBD1 (5 bases). Germline CDR1 and CDR2: MNHEY and SVGAGI. This CDR3 has 16 amino acids. V shed 2 bases and J shed 1 base, with 12 bases lying between them. CDR3 bases: TGTGCCAGCAGTTACGCAGGGTTTGGGGCCAAAAACATTCAGTACTTC. As protein: CASSYAGFGAKNIQYF.

The rearrangement joins TRBV12-3 or TRBV12-4 to TRBJ2-1, with 10 bases lining up with TRBD2. The CDR3 is 14 residues long. With 7 bases clipped from V and 6 bases from J, the junction kept 6 bases outside the gene matches. CDR3 in amino acids: CASNPAGGPNEQFF. CDR3 in DNA: TGTGCCAGCAACCCAGCGGGGGGGCCCAATGAGCAGTTCTTC.

V gene TRBV20-1 combines with J gene TRBJ2-1, with a tentative D call TRBD1 (6 bases). Germline V gene data show CDR1 as DFQATT and CDR2 as SNEGSKA (reference sequence). The CDR3 consists of 12 residues. V dropped 7 bases and J dropped 3 bases, with 10 bases sitting between them. In DNA, the CDR3 is TGCAGTGTTGGGGGCCGCTACAATGAGCAGTTCTTC. Amino acids: CSVGGRYNEQFF.

The chain carries TRBV5-1 and TRBJ2-5; 8 positions agree with TRBD1. Germline loops: CDR1 SGHRS, CDR2 YFSETQ. V gave up 4 bases and J gave up 5 bases; unmatched junction bases: 7. The CDR3 extends over 14 amino acids. The CDR3 coding sequence is TGCGCCAGCAGCCCGGGGGACAGGCAGGAGACCCAGTACTTC. Translated, it gives CASSPGDRQETQYF.

This clonotype was seen a few times. The V call is TRBV15, the J call TRBJ2-2, with D possibly TRBD2 on 6 matching bases. This CDR3 is 15 amino acids long. The V end was cut by 7 bases, the J end by 0 bases, with 12 bases between. From germline, CDR1 is LNHNV and CDR2 YYDKDF (reference sequence). CDR3 region: CATNNPGANTGELFF. In nucleotides, the CDR3 is TGTGCCACCAATAATCCGGGGGCGAACACCGGGGAGCTGTTTTTT.